Only a few counts were recorded for the clone carrying this T cell receptor (beta chain). Per germline, CDR1 SGHTA and CDR2 FQGTGA. The CDR3 contains 14 residues. With V trimmed by 5 bases and J by 8 bases, 8 bases remained unmatched. The data derive from a study of blood T cell repertoires in COVID-19. Assay: immunoSEQ multiplex PCR; the TCRdb copy retains only in-frame clones and omits some. The table lists about 190,000 clones, roughly four fifths of them singletons. The receptor was isolated from a woman in her 70s with active or convalescent COVID-19. Sequencing was performed on peripheral blood. This rearrangement joins TRBV7-3 to TRBJ2-1, with TRBD1 matching over 8 bases. The DNA for the CDR3 is TGTGCCAGCAGCAAGACAGGGGTTGGCGATGAGCAGTTCTTC. Translating it yields CASSKTGVGDEQFF.